This TCR beta chain came from a study of brain metastases from non-small cell lung cancer. CDR3 size: 14 residues. Germline V gives CDR1 MDHEN, CDR2 SYDVKM. V lost 7 bases to trimming and J lost 2 bases, with 14 bases between them. Profiled with immunoSEQ multiplex PCR; TCRdb holds only in-frame clones, not every one. The data hold some 4,400 clones, with about 80% observed a single time. The genes are TRBV28 and TRBJ1-2; perhaps TRBD1 as D (6 bases). The sequencing input was tumor-adjacent normal tissue. This receptor was taken from a donor aged 40 or over with non-small cell lung cancer. The DNA for the CDR3 is TGTGCCAGCACAGTTGGGGGCTCGAACTATGGCTACACCTTC. This translates into CASTVGGSNYGYTF.